These T cell receptor beta chains were read from a single sample in a study of T-cell reconstitution after alpha-beta-depleted transplantation in children. In TCRdb, the PCR reads were re-called with MiXCR into one record per CDR3 protein. The table shows 350,000 to 500,000 distinct CDR3 sequences, with roughly 44% occurring only once. The sequences come from PBMCs, collected before TCRalphabeta/CD19-depleted stem cell transplant. Source of these receptors: a girl aged 2 to 9 with aplastic anemia, due to receive a stem cell transplant. Both conserved end residues are part of each CDR3. Fields, in order: D gene, V gene, CDR3 protein. D genes are given only for firm matches.

D gene: -; V gene: TRBV7-9; CDR3 protein: CASSPRGVPSYNEQFF
D gene: TRBD1; V gene: TRBV11-2; CDR3 protein: CASSLGTGGIGAEAFF
D gene: -; V gene: TRBV9; CDR3 protein: CASSHTDYNEQFF
D gene: TRBD2; V gene: TRBV20-1; CDR3 protein: CSAKTSGGQSYNEQFF
D gene: TRBD2; V gene: TRBV7-2; CDR3 protein: CASSGPERDYYNEQFF
D gene: -; V gene: TRBV20-1; CDR3 protein: CSASGTSEAEAFF
D gene: -; V gene: TRBV12-3/TRBV12-4; CDR3 protein: CASNDKRVPDGYTF
D gene: TRBD2; V gene: TRBV2; CDR3 protein: CASPRLAGASYEQYF
D gene: -; V gene: TRBV4-2; CDR3 protein: CASSPGLVCGANVLTF
D gene: TRBD2; V gene: TRBV20-1; CDR3 protein: CSAPAGGVTYEQYF
D gene: -; V gene: TRBV7-2; CDR3 protein: CASSLGGVSGNTIYF
D gene: -; V gene: TRBV7-9; CDR3 protein: CASSGDRSSSYEQYF
D gene: -; V gene: TRBV6-1; CDR3 protein: CASSPNPSNQPQHF
D gene: TRBD2; V gene: TRBV4-2; CDR3 protein: CASSHIASGRGDEQFF
D gene: -; V gene: TRBV20-1; CDR3 protein: CSARWGSAYEQYF
D gene: -; V gene: TRBV20-1; CDR3 protein: CSELRCKKLFF
D gene: -; V gene: TRBV7-9; CDR3 protein: CASSQAPGNYEQYF
D gene: TRBD1; V gene: TRBV12-3/TRBV12-4; CDR3 protein: CALSTPGQGPSGANVLTF
D gene: TRBD1; V gene: TRBV24-1; CDR3 protein: CATSGSDRGPYNEQFF
D gene: TRBD1; V gene: TRBV2; CDR3 protein: CASSDLGQPYEQYF
D gene: TRBD1; V gene: TRBV20-1; CDR3 protein: CSARDQTGVSYEQYF
D gene: -; V gene: TRBV20-1; CDR3 protein: CSAGEGLSRSYGYTF
D gene: -; V gene: TRBV12-3/TRBV12-4; CDR3 protein: CASRPPGPSWDEQFF
D gene: -; V gene: TRBV30; CDR3 protein: CAWTPSPSSFFSDTQYF
D gene: -; V gene: TRBV28; CDR3 protein: CASSPVSFYNEQFF
D gene: -; V gene: TRBV6-1; CDR3 protein: CASILREDRLNTEAFF
D gene: TRBD2; V gene: TRBV12-3/TRBV12-4; CDR3 protein: CASSRHGSGKADTQYF
D gene: TRBD2; V gene: TRBV29-1; CDR3 protein: CSGGLASNTGELFF
D gene: -; V gene: TRBV7-2; CDR3 protein: CASSPGRDPGYEQYF